The entry that follows covers one T cell receptor (beta chain) sequence. Its antigen is currently unknown. This sample is drawn from a study of shared clonotypes between healthy human individuals. V lost 7 bases and J 7 bases, leaving 16 bases between the germline ends. Germline assignment: CDR1 MNHNY and CDR2 SVGAGI (reference sequence). The CDR3 totals 13 residues. Here immunoSEQ multiplex PCR was the method, and the copy in TCRdb shows in-frame clones only, minus some. The sample consists of a few million clones, more than 80% of them appearing once. Study-wide results and limits: Deeper or shallower sequencing was expected to change how clonotypes are shared among donors.

The clonotype comes from a man aged 18 to 30 in good health. Some clones in this sample may be carry-over from other donors' samples. The rearrangement links TRBV6-6 to TRBJ2-5; D is uncertain. Input material: naive CD4+ T cells from PBMCs. Subset denoted: CD45RA+ positively selected. The CDR3 here is CASTPGFAGTQYF. In nucleotides, the CDR3 is TGTGCCAGCACCCCCGGGTTCGCCGGGACCCAGTACTTC.